This TCR beta chain was observed in a study of regulatory T cells in long-lasting Graves disease. Study details: Antithyroid drug intake by newly diagnosed Graves' patients had lasted under 3 months.

Construction of TCR beta libraries relied on iRepertoire HTBI primers and on Arm-PCR targeting CDR3 regions. TCRdb passed the multiplex PCR reads through MiXCR, listing each CDR3 protein once. Of around 450,000 distinct CDR3 sequences in the sample, about 16% were seen once. Findings and caveats of the study: Preferential use of TRBV28, TRBJ1-2 and TRBJ2-5 was seen in persistent disease. Comparison showed that persistent patients shared more public clonotypes (about 2,700) than new patients (966).

Time point in this sample: newly diagnosed GD, antithyroid drugs for less than 3 months. With RNA extracted from PBMCs as input, the TCR library was made. After removal of 2 bases from V and 9 bases from J, the junction contained 9 bases not matched to a gene. This CDR3 region has 15 residues. Germline V CDR1 and CDR2: SGDLS, YYNGEE. As for this clonotype: Its cognate antigen is unknown.

The sample was also linked to a second study, of T cells in Graves' hyperthyroidism and ophthalmopathy. That investigation notes: Ophthalmopathy was told apart from stable hyperthyroidism by a 13 V-J model.

The chain links TRBV9 to TRBJ2-1, with TRBD2 matching over 9 bases. This receptor was taken from a woman aged 25-40 years with Graves disease. The material was peripheral blood mononuclear cells (PBMCs), obtained at new diagnosis, from a patient treated with antithyroid drugs. The CDR3, as DNA: TGTGCCAGCAGCGTGACTAGCGGAGTAGGCGTTGAGCAGTTCTTC. Translating gives CASSVTSGVGVEQFF.